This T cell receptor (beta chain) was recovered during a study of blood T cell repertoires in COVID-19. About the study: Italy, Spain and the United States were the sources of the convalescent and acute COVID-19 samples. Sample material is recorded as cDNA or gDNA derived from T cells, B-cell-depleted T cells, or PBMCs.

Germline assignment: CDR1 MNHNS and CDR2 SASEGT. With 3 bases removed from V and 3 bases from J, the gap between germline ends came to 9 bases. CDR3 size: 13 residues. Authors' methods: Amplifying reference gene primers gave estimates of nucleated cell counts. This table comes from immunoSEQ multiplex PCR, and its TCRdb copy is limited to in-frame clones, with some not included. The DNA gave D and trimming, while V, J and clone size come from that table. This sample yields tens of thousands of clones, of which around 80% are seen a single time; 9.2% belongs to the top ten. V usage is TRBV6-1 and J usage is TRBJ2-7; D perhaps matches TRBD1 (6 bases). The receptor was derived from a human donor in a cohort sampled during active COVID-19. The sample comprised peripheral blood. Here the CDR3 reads CASSEHRDYEQYF. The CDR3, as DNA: TGTGCCAGCAGTGAGCACAGGGACTACGAGCAGTACTTC.